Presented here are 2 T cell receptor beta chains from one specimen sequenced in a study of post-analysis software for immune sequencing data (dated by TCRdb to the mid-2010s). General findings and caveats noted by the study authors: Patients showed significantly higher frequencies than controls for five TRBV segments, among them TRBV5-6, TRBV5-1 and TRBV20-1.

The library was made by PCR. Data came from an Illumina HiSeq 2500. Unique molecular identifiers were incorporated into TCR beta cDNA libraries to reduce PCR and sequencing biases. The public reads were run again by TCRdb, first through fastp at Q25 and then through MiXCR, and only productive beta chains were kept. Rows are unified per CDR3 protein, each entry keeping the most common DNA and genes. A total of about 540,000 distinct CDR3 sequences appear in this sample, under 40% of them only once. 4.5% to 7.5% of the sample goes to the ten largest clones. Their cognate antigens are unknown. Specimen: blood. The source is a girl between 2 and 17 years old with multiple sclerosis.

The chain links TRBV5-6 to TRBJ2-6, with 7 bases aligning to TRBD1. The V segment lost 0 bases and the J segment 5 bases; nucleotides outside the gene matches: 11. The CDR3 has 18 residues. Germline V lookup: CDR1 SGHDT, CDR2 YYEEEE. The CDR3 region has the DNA TGTGCCAGCAGCTTGGTCACAACAGGGGCCCGCAGGGCCAACGTCCTGACTTTC. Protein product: CASSLVTTGARRANVLTF.

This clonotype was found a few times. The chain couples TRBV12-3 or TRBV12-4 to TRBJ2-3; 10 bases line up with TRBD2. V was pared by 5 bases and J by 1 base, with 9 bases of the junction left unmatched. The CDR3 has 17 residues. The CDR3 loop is CASSLDQRGGGTDTQYF. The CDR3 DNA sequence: TGTGCCAGCAGTCTGGACCAGCGGGGGGGCGGCACAGATACGCAGTATTTT.